This T cell receptor beta chain originates from a study of regulatory T cells in long-lasting Graves disease. Sample time point: newly diagnosed GD, antithyroid drugs for less than 3 months. RNA from PBMCs was the source of the TCR library. iRepertoire HTBI primers and Arm-PCR of CDR3 regions built TCR beta libraries. TCRdb reprocessed the multiplex PCR reads via MiXCR and lists one record per CDR3 protein. The repertoire has 600,000 to 650,000 distinct CDR3 sequences, 15% to 20% of them found once; the top ten carry about 18%. After removal of 9 bases from V and 5 bases from J, the junction contained 9 bases not matched to a gene. Germline CDR1 and CDR2: KGHDR and SFDVKD. This CDR3 has 15 amino acids. This clonotype has ten or more counts. These same data were also listed under a study on T cells in Graves' hyperthyroidism and ophthalmopathy.

Here the sequenced sample was peripheral blood mononuclear cells (PBMCs), taken at new diagnosis, from a patient treated with antithyroid drugs. This clonotype originated in a woman in her thirties with Graves disease. This chain uses TRBV24-1 with TRBJ2-2; 9 nucleotides align to TRBD1. The CDR3 DNA is TGTGCCACCTCGGAAGGACAGGGGCGGACCGGGGAGCTGTTTTTT. Protein sequence: CATSEGQGRTGELFF.